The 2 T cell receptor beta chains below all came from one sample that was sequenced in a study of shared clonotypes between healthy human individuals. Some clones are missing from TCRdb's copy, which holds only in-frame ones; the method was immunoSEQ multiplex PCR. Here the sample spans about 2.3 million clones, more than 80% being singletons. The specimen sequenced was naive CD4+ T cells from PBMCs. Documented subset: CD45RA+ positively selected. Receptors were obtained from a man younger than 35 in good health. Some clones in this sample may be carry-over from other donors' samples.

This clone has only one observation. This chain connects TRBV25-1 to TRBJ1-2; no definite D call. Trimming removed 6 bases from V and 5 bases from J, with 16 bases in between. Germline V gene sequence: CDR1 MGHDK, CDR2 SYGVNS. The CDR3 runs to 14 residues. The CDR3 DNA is TGTGCCAGCAGCAAGAGAGGAAGGGATTATGGCTACACCTTC. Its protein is CASSKRGRDYGYTF.

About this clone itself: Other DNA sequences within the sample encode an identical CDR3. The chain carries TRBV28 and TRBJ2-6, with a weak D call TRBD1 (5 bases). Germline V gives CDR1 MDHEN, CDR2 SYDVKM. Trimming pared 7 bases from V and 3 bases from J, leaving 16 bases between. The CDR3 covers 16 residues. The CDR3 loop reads CASTNGGARGANVLTF. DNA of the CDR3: TGTGCCAGCACAAACGGTGGGGCACGTGGGGCCAACGTCCTGACTTTC.